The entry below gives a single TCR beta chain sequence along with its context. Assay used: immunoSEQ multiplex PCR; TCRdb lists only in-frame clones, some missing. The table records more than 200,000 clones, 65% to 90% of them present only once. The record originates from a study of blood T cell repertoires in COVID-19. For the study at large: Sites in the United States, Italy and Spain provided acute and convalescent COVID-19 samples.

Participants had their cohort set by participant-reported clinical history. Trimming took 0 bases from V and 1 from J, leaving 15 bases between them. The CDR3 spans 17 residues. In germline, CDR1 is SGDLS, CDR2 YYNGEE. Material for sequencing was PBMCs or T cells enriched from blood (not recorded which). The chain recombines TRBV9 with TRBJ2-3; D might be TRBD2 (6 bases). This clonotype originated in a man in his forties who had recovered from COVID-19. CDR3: CASSVVEGTLRTDTQYF. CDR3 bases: TGTGCCAGCAGCGTAGTCGAGGGGACTCTCCGCACAGATACGCAGTATTTT.